Sequencing of this T cell receptor (beta chain) was carried out in a study of regulatory T cells in long-lasting Graves disease. Time point described: newly diagnosed GD, antithyroid drugs for less than 3 months. PBMC RNA served as the TCR library source. Worth noting for this clonotype: It may be a read error: a sequence one base away is much more abundant.

Both iRepertoire HTBI primers and Arm-PCR of CDR3 regions were used to build the TCR beta libraries. TCRdb re-called the multiplex PCR reads through MiXCR, storing one row per CDR3 protein. The repertoire holds hundreds of thousands of distinct CDR3 sequences, 16% seen once, with roughly 30% in the top ten. Trimming removed 5 bases from V and 10 bases from J; junction bases left unmatched: 17. Germline V CDR1 and CDR2: MNHEY, SMNVEV (reference sequence). The CDR3 has 16 amino acids. The sample also formed part of further work on T cells in Graves' hyperthyroidism and ophthalmopathy. Turning to that study: First-round RT-PCR targeting the TCR CDR3 was performed with the HTBI primer set. The majority of expanded thyroid clonotypes above 0.001 also appeared in blood.

The TCR sequence derives from a man aged 35-49 years with Graves disease. Sample: peripheral blood mononuclear cells (PBMCs), taken at new diagnosis, from a patient treated with antithyroid drugs. V and J are TRBV27 and TRBJ2-1, with 7 bases matching TRBD2. In DNA, the CDR3 is TGTGCCAGCAGTCCCACTTTGGGGCGGGGGACCTACGAGCAGTTCTTC. Translation: CASSPTLGRGTYEQFF.